This T cell receptor (beta chain) was sequenced for a study of cytomegalovirus exposure and HLA in healthy donors (dated by TCRdb to about 2017). Notes on the research overall: According to an earlier analysis of several hundred of the donors, about 179 million T cells yielded 100 million or so unique TCR beta sequences and approximately 280 Gb of sequence data. Roughly 300 gigabases of sequencing data and around 85 million unique TCR sequences made up an early release that covered under 750 HLA-typed donors. Of the roughly 390 genotyped donors, approximately 81% were placed in the genetic ancestry cluster associated with self-reported Caucasian donors. The study aimed to test whether cataloging public T cell receptors could reveal signatures of past pathogen exposure. The study used immunosequencing to profile the T cell repertoires of 670 or so subjects and linked those repertoires to cytomegalovirus serostatus. Besides the first cohort of 666 subjects, a separate validation cohort made up of over 100 different subjects was used. The study combined high-throughput TCR immunosequencing, statistical association of individual TCRs with disease status, and machine learning to predict cytomegalovirus infection status. In a later analysis, previously published TCR beta repertoires from more than 500 donors were re-analyzed and high-resolution HLA genotyping was added so that TCR occurrence patterns could be studied. The later analysis used no new phenotypic data to find candidate immune exposures, relying instead on TCR beta sequences and their occurrence across donors. In an earlier analysis of roughly 600 of the donors, high-throughput TCR beta sequencing was used to judge whether each TCR beta V gene segment behaved as functional or pseudogenic. Donor age, sex, ethnicity and CMV serostatus were collected together with the repertoire data. In a later genetic analysis, genome-wide SNP genotypes for about three fifths of the roughly 670 donors were used, and that subset was treated as a discovery cohort. Every repertoire in the discovery cohort had been generated on one and the same sequencing platform. Class I and class II HLA loci were covered by the typing at four-digit resolution. Typing coverage differed by locus: A, B, C, DRB1 and DQB1 were typed in roughly 620-630 donors, DQA1 in 500 to 550, DPA1 in 600 to 610, and DPB1 in approximately 450. Several DR-DQ haplotypes were handled as single units for association and clustering, since linkage in the cohort was strong. Across some 400 genotyped donors of the cohort, an average of roughly 250,000 unique TCR beta nucleotide sequences per donor were sequenced, and approximately 17% of those sequences were non-productive.

In total, 600 or so healthy bone marrow donors made up the cohort. At the time of sampling, every cohort member was nominally healthy, though immune exposures that went unrecorded were likely present. The donor was CMV seropositive and was included in the group of 250 to 350 seropositive cohort members. A peripheral blood sample was collected from each donor, and TCR beta sequencing was performed on peripheral blood mononuclear cells. The Qiagen DNeasy Blood Extraction Kit was used to extract genomic DNA from the blood cell samples. Points the paper makes about the study in general: In a later analysis, TCR association rates were found to vary across HLA loci, with the most associated TCRs seen for DRB1 alleles and the fewest for HLA-C alleles. An association between a missense DCLRE1C variant and V-gene and J-gene trimming of TCR beta chains was found in a later genetic analysis and replicated in an independent cohort. The authors suggested that the approach could potentially be extended to other disease states and immunological phenotypes. According to a later analysis, most CMV-associated TCR beta chains appeared to be HLA-restricted, and the HLA associations seemed to be driven largely by CMV exposure. The earlier analysis of approximately 560 of the donors excluded roughly 17 rarely observed V segments, including chromosome 9 orphons, because counts were too low. The classifier was reported to diagnose cytomegalovirus status with high specificity and sensitivity in both the original and validation cohorts. A few of the identified cytomegalovirus-associated TCR beta chains were confirmed in vitro to be specific for cytomegalovirus antigens. A further reported finding was that TCR beta sequences accurately predicted the HLA-A and HLA-B alleles for most subjects in the first cohort. Across donors, most TCR sequences were observed very rarely, whereas some public TCRs were present in many individuals. A later genetic analysis reported fewer N-insertions in productive TCRs among donors in an Asian-associated ancestry cluster than the roughly 700-donor mean. A later analysis reported that several top co-occurrence clusters appeared linked to parvovirus B19, influenza, CMV and Epstein-Barr virus. In a later analysis, HLA-associated TCR beta chains showed more clonal expansion and lower generation probabilities than non-associated chains that were equally common. Broadly in line with IMGT annotations, most TCR beta V segments showed up in productive rearrangements about 87% or about 30% of the time in an earlier analysis of under 700 of the donors. Only TCR beta chains were sequenced in this cohort, and the absence of alpha or paired-chain data limited detectable features. The sequencing pipeline was judged likely to have produced a cluster of highly shared sequence variants as a technical artifact. A later analysis associated 15,000 or so TCR beta sequences with specific HLA alleles at a false discovery rate of 0.05. A total of 164 TCR beta chains were listed by the study as associated with cytomegalovirus. Linkage disequilibrium might explain the correlated functional status among segregating V segments, but an unknown experimental factor could not be ruled out. When HLA alleles, especially DR and DQ, strongly co-occurred, attributing TCR associations to individual alleles was difficult. CMV serostatus was the only immune exposure information available for the cohort. Roughly uniform sequencing depth across donors was assumed in presence/absence analyses, although this assumption may not hold. Some IMGT-functional V segments, including TRBV6-2 and TRBV6-3, could not be distinguished by the 87-base-pair reads and were therefore excluded. Because some donors lacked HLA typing at each locus, the association tests relied only on the typed subset.

Receptor libraries were prepared by the immunoSEQ multiplex PCR assay. For the multiplex PCR, a mixture combining 60 forward primers for TCR Vbeta segments and 13 reverse primers for TCR Jbeta segments was used. The CDR3 region of rearranged TCR beta genes was amplified from genomic DNA with a multiplex PCR assay. Amplified TCR beta libraries were sequenced as 87-base-pair reads on the Illumina HiSeq System. The original methods were these. In a later analysis, 70 million to 95 million unique TCR beta chains were counted across the roughly 670 repertoires, and roughly 10 million of these chains were shared by at least two donors. Raw reads were error-corrected and collapsed into unique sequences by a nearest-neighbor algorithm in which closely related sequences were merged to remove PCR and sequencing errors. To assign V, D and J gene segments, CDR3 sequences were aligned to IMGT reference sequences. For a sequence to be retained, a match of at least six nucleotides was required to both a V gene segment and a J gene segment. Rearrangements were called productive when the CDR3 lacked stop codons and stayed in frame with V and J; all others were non-productive. CDR3 was defined according to IMGT convention as the region running from the second conserved V-encoded cysteine to the conserved J-encoded phenylalanine. The earlier analysis of 587 of the donors excluded sequences that lacked an unambiguous match to a single V gene segment. In an earlier analysis of a few hundred of the donors, V segments were called functional above 56.7% productive rearrangements and were called segregating when the between-donor standard deviation exceeded 5%. A statistical classification framework was built to diagnose cytomegalovirus status from the catalog of TCR beta chain sequences. In a later analysis, V and J genes were assigned by comparing TCR nucleotide sequences against IMGT/GENE-DB human TR gene sequences. A later analysis assigned CDR3 sequences and most-parsimonious VDJ recombination scenarios with the TCRdist pipeline. A later analysis defined each TCR beta chain by its CDR3 amino acid sequence plus V-gene family, and excluded reads lacking a unique V-gene family. To address suspected cross-contamination and a sequencing artifact, a later analysis removed a few hundred highly shared, low-generation-probability nucleotide sequences. For each public chain, a later analysis derived a clonal expansion index from normalized ranks of inferred template counts within each repertoire. In a later analysis, generation probabilities were computed with a VDJ recombination model fitted to out-of-frame rearrangements, and the resulting probabilities were checked against IGoR. Hypergeometric tests were used in a later analysis to score TCR-TCR, TCR-HLA and TCR-CMV co-occurrence, with a repertoire-size bias correction applied to the TCR pairs. False discovery rates were estimated in a later analysis by permuting HLA or CMV assignments 20 times. In a later analysis, co-occurring TCRs were grouped using DBSCAN, with TCRdist sequence similarity added in when clustering inside HLA-allele-positive subsets. For co-occurrence clustering, repertoires with fewer than 30,000 or more than 120,000 public chains were excluded, along with roughly 5 repertoires with anomalous nucleotide sharing. Entries here come from immuneACCESS through TCRdb and include only in-frame sequences with V and J called. Some clones fail to appear in such tables; in the studies checked, an unresolved V gene covers under half of the shortfall, and the cause of the remainder is unknown. V and J calls and clone size are those listed in that table; D and trimming were worked out from the DNA. For this sample, the table gives 20,000 to 25,000 clones. Clones ranked in the top ten supply roughly 18% of the sample.

Concerning this clone itself: Its target antigen remains unknown.

V has 2 bases trimmed and J has 5 bases trimmed; junction bases matching no gene number 7. The CDR3 runs 15 residues from the cysteine to the phenylalanine. The only DNA kept is the CDR3, 45 bases in frame from the first base. Via the germline V gene, CDR1 is SGHRS and CDR2 YFSETQ. This TCR was sampled from a male donor in good health and CMV-seropositive. The chain is assembled from TRBV5-1 and TRBJ2-1; a stretch of 7 junction bases matches TRBD1. Material for sequencing was PBMCs. The DNA sequence reads TGCGCCAGCAGCTTAACAGACAGGGAGAACAATGAGCAGTTCTTC. This gives the protein CASSLTDRENNEQFF.